This T cell receptor beta chain is from a study of blood T cell repertoires in COVID-19. Study summary: PBMCs, B-cell-depleted T cells, or T cells provided the cDNA or gDNA that made up the material.

The CDR3 has 16 residues. Germline V gives CDR1 SGHDN, CDR2 FVKESK. V was pared by 0 bases and J by 8 bases, with 19 bases between. Some clones are missing from TCRdb's copy, which holds only in-frame ones; the method was immunoSEQ multiplex PCR. The sample holds some 80,000 clones, about four fifths seen once. J is TRBJ1-2 and V is TRBV14; no definite D call. The clonotype originates from a woman of 80 years or more with active or convalescent COVID-19. Source material: peripheral blood. This CDR3 reads CASSQDPADYVYGYTF. For the CDR3, the DNA is TGTGCCAGCAGCCAAGATCCGGCAGACTACGTCTACGGCTACACCTTC.